This T cell receptor beta chain was found in a study of read filtering for tumor transcriptome and immune sequencing. Overall study context: Patients were 17 male and roughly 15 female, mean age about 65 years, range about 47 to 80. By R-ISS, stages I, II and III held about 8, 15 and 7 patients.

General study points: Approximately 80% of IR-seq clonotypes had one read, totaling roughly 3.5% of reads; RNA-seq: roughly 76% and 46%.

This clonotype was counted only a few times. Its antigen is unidentified. Germline V lookup: CDR1 MNHEY, CDR2 SVGAGI. J lost 5 bases, V lost 11 bases, and 6 bases had no gene match. The CDR3 totals 12 residues. The library was built from about 400 ng RNA with molecular barcoded adaptors for alpha/delta and beta/gamma chains. TCRdb redid the calling of the reads with MiXCR, one entry per CDR3 protein. This table holds about 28,000 distinct CDR3 sequences, over 13% found once. This receptor was obtained from a donor at least 40 years old with multiple myeloma. The sample comprised a population of CD138-negative cells sorted from bone marrow. The V and J genes are TRBV6-5 and TRBJ2-5, with 9 bases aligning to TRBD2. The chain's CDR3 is CAAGGPLETQYF. CDR3 nucleotides: TGTGCCGCGGGGGGGCCCCTGGAGACCCAGTACTTC.